Listed below are T cell receptor beta chains from one sample, sequenced in a study of T cells in Graves' hyperthyroidism and ophthalmopathy. MiXCR was run by TCRdb on the multiplex PCR reads, yielding one entry per CDR3 protein. The table lists roughly 380,000 distinct CDR3 sequences, approximately 15% of them singletons. Sequenced: blood. All receptors come from a woman aged 60-75 years with Graves' hyperthyroidism. Each CDR3 is given with its conserved first and last residue. A D gene is named only where the DNA matches it firmly. Some rows mark clone size as missing; the rest say once, few, many or name a class of expanded clone.

TRBV18	TRBD1	TRBJ1-2	.	CASSPFRDRGQDGYTF	TGTGCCAGCTCACCGTTTCGGGACAGGGGGCAGGACGGCTACACCTTC
TRBV3-1	.	TRBJ2-7	many	CASSHRDTPYEQYF	TGTGCCAGCAGCCACCGGGACACCCCCTACGAGCAGTACTTC
TRBV7-3	TRBD2	TRBJ2-5	many	CASSPERGGETQYF	TGTGCCAGCAGCCCAGAAAGGGGAGGGGAGACCCAGTACTTC
TRBV12-3/TRBV12-4	TRBD1	TRBJ1-2	many	CASSRDSSRGYTF	TGTGCCAGCAGTAGGGACAGCTCTCGGGGCTACACCTTC
TRBV2	.	TRBJ1-1	many	CASKSVEAFF	TGTGCCAGCAAATCCGTGGAAGCTTTCTTT
TRBV5-8	TRBD1	TRBJ2-3	many	CASSVRDRSTDTQYF	TGTGCCAGCAGCGTTCGGGACAGAAGCACAGATACGCAGTATTTT
TRBV6-5	.	TRBJ2-7	many	CASSYSMGEIAYEQYF	TGTGCCAGCAGTTACTCGATGGGGGAAATCGCCTACGAGCAGTACTTC
TRBV27	.	TRBJ1-5	many	CASSLNSDSNQPQHF	TGTGCCAGCAGTTTAAACAGTGATAGCAATCAGCCCCAGCATTTT
TRBV29-1	.	TRBJ2-7	few	CSVLWARTVSYEQYF	TGCAGCGTTTTGTGGGCTCGGACTGTCTCCTACGAGCAGTACTTC
TRBV7-9	TRBD2	TRBJ2-5	many	CASSPGGGSQETQYF	TGTGCCAGCAGCCCTGGGGGGGGGTCCCAAGAGACCCAGTACTTC
TRBV7-9	.	TRBJ2-3	many	CASSLSGLSDTQYF	TGTGCCAGCAGCTTATCCGGACTCTCAGATACGCAGTATTTT
TRBV9	.	TRBJ2-2	few	CASSRGGQTSTGELFF	TGTGCCAGCAGCCGAGGAGGACAAACCTCCACCGGGGAGCTGTTTTTT
TRBV7-6	TRBD1	TRBJ1-5	many	CASFDRGNQPQHF	TGTGCCAGTTTCGACAGGGGGAATCAGCCCCAGCATTTT
TRBV28	.	TRBJ2-7	many	CASSFMFEQYF	TGTGCCAGCAGTTTTATGTTCGAGCAGTACTTC
TRBV7-8	.	TRBJ2-7	many	CASSSIIGRGHYEQYF	TGTGCCAGCAGCTCGATAATCGGTAGGGGACACTACGAGCAGTACTTC
TRBV9	.	TRBJ2-2	.	CASSVVARDHGELFF	TGTGCCAGCAGCGTAGTAGCCAGGGACCACGGGGAGCTGTTTTTT
TRBV28	.	TRBJ1-1	many	CASSLWGDRATEAFF	TGTGCCAGCAGTTTATGGGGTGACCGGGCCACTGAAGCTTTCTTT
TRBV24-1	TRBD1	TRBJ1-4	.	CATSEFGTVQLFF	TGTGCCACCAGTGAGTTCGGGACAGTCCAACTGTTTTTT
TRBV28	TRBD1	TRBJ1-4	few	CASSTQGGFEKLFF	TGTGCCAGCAGTACACAGGGGGGGTTTGAAAAACTGTTTTTT
TRBV18	.	TRBJ2-3	few	CASSPPAGSTDTQYF	TGTGCCAGCTCACCGCCGGCCGGGTCCACAGATACGCAGTATTTT
TRBV12-3/TRBV12-4	.	TRBJ2-5	.	CASSLIRETQYF	TGTGCCAGCAGTTTAATCCGGGAGACCCAGTACTTC
TRBV9	.	TRBJ1-4	many	CASSGGTRGGKLFF	TGTGCCAGCAGCGGAGGGACACGGGGCGGAAAACTGTTTTTT
TRBV20-1	.	TRBJ2-5	.	CSAPLPPGNF	TGCAGTGCCCCCCTACCTCCTGGGAACTTC
TRBV29-1	.	TRBJ2-1	many	CSVEAGWSFNEQFF	TGCAGCGTTGAAGCGGGATGGTCCTTCAATGAGCAGTTCTTC
TRBV27	TRBD2	TRBJ2-7	many	CASSLGLAGGIYEQYF	TGTGCCAGCAGTTTGGGACTAGCGGGAGGGATCTACGAGCAGTACTTC
TRBV30	TRBD2	TRBJ2-7	.	CAWRYRLAGGIWEQYF	TGTGCCTGGAGATACCGACTAGCGGGAGGCATTTGGGAGCAGTACTTC
TRBV15	.	TRBJ2-5	.	CATSREQGGEETQYF	TGTGCCACCAGCAGAGAACAGGGCGGGGAGGAGACCCAGTACTTC
TRBV19	TRBD1	TRBJ2-1	.	CASSTRDRGGNEQFF	TGTGCCAGTAGTACCCGGGACAGGGGGGGGAATGAGCAGTTCTTC
TRBV12-3/TRBV12-4	TRBD1	TRBJ2-7	many	CASSSGQGSYEQYF	TGTGCCAGCAGTTCGGGACAGGGTTCCTACGAGCAGTACTTC
TRBV5-6	TRBD2	TRBJ2-1	.	CASSLVGTSGYNEQFF	TGTGCCAGCAGCTTGGTCGGGACTAGCGGATACAATGAGCAGTTCTTC
TRBV29-1	.	TRBJ1-2	many	CSVVTWTGLNYGYTF	TGCAGCGTCGTTACCTGGACGGGACTCAACTATGGCTACACCTTC
TRBV2	.	TRBJ1-6	many	CASNLGGSPLHF	TGTGCCAGCAACTTGGGAGGTTCACCCCTCCACTTT
TRBV2	.	TRBJ2-1	many	CASSAILQGNEQFF	TGTGCCAGCAGTGCGATATTGCAGGGTAATGAGCAGTTCTTC
TRBV5-1	.	TRBJ1-1	many	CASSLMVQGMNTEAFF	TGCGCCAGCAGCTTGATGGTGCAGGGAATGAACACTGAAGCTTTCTTT
TRBV7-7	TRBD1	TRBJ2-1	many	CASSLDRDYEQFF	TGTGCTAGCAGCCTGGACAGGGACTATGAGCAGTTCTTC
TRBV7-9	TRBD1	TRBJ2-5	.	CASSTPPGGTGEETQYF	TGTGCCAGCAGCACGCCCCCGGGAGGGACAGGGGAAGAGACCCAGTACTTC
TRBV25-1	.	TRBJ2-7	many	CASSERAGLQGGGYEQYF	TGTGCCAGCAGTGAAAGGGCCGGATTACAGGGGGGAGGGTACGAGCAGTACTTC
TRBV3-1	.	TRBJ2-3	many	CASSRPSVPDTQYF	TGTGCCAGCAGCCGTCCGTCAGTTCCAGATACGCAGTATTTT
TRBV3-1	.	TRBJ2-4	many	CASSQDDRYQYF	TGTGCCAGCAGCCAAGATGACAGGTACCAGTACTTC
TRBV29-1	TRBD2	TRBJ2-1	few	CSVGGGSFDNEQFF	TGCAGCGTTGGTGGCGGGAGTTTTGACAATGAGCAGTTCTTC
TRBV28	TRBD1	TRBJ1-2	many	CASSPPRDRAQAKGYTF	TGTGCCAGCAGCCCACCCCGGGACAGGGCACAGGCCAAAGGCTACACCTTC
TRBV9	TRBD1	TRBJ2-3	many	CASSVSGQGDRLADTQYF	TGTGCCAGCAGCGTCTCGGGACAGGGTGACAGATTGGCAGATACGCAGTATTTT
TRBV20-1	.	TRBJ2-5	many	CSAWTDQETQYF	TGCAGTGCTTGGACAGATCAAGAGACCCAGTACTTC
TRBV29-1	.	TRBJ1-2	once	CSIVGHPNYGCTF	.
TRBV7-9	TRBD2	TRBJ2-2	.	CASSRLAEDPGELFF	TGTGCCAGCAGCCGACTAGCGGAAGACCCCGGGGAGCTGTTTTTT
TRBV29-1	TRBD1	TRBJ1-2	few	CSVVSQGGGYTF	TGCAGCGTTGTTTCACAGGGGGGTGGCTACACCTTC
TRBV10-1	TRBD2	TRBJ2-1	many	CASSESTSGTNEQFF	TGCGCCAGCAGTGAGTCCACTAGCGGGACCAATGAGCAGTTCTTC
TRBV30	TRBD2	TRBJ2-3	many	CAWSGASGSAGTQYF	TGTGCCTGGAGTGGAGCTAGCGGGAGTGCGGGTACGCAGTATTTT
TRBV20-1	.	TRBJ2-1	few	CSANTESLRSYNEQFF	TGCAGTGCTAATACCGAATCTCTTCGTTCCTACAATGAGCAGTTCTTC
TRBV11-2	.	TRBJ2-7	many	CASSRTTSYEQYF	TGTGCCAGCAGTCGGACCACATCCTACGAGCAGTACTTC
TRBV3-1	.	TRBJ1-4	many	CASSQGRGEKLFF	TGTGCCAGCAGCCAGGGACGAGGGGAAAAACTGTTTTTT